Below, 28 T cell receptor beta chains from the same sample are listed, as sequenced in a study of blood T cell repertoires in COVID-19. Assay: immunoSEQ multiplex PCR; the TCRdb copy retains only in-frame clones and omits some. The sample gives around 41,000 clones, around 90% of which show up once; about 4.6% is in the top ten. Sequenced: peripheral blood. These receptors came from a human donor in a cohort sampled during active COVID-19.

The V and J genes are TRBV6-2 or TRBV6-3 and TRBJ2-6; TRBD1 aligns across 7 bases. The germline V gene has CDR1 MNHEY and CDR2 SVGEGT. V shed 5 bases and J 4 bases; nucleotides not matched to a gene: 11. This CDR3 is 17 amino acids long. The CDR3 loop reads CASSHRTGGVGANVLTF. CDR3 coding DNA: TGTGCCAGCAGTCACCGGACAGGAGGTGTGGGGGCCAACGTCCTGACTTTC.

This chain connects TRBV28 to TRBJ1-1; 7 nucleotides line up with TRBD1. Germline CDR1 and CDR2: MDHEN and SYDVKM. J lost 5 bases, V lost 2 bases, and 5 bases had no gene match. This CDR3 has 14 residues. CDR3 sequence reads: CASSLTGARTEAFF. Written as DNA, the CDR3 is TGTGCCAGCAGTTTAACAGGGGCGAGGACTGAAGCTTTCTTT.

This sequence joins TRBV10-2 and TRBJ1-2; 8 bases fit TRBD1. V trimming: 2 bases; J trimming: 7 bases; junction bases outside the gene matches: 6. CDR1 and CDR2 (germline): WSHSY, SAAADI. The CDR3 sequence is 14 residues long. CDR3 nucleotides: TGCGCCAGCAGTGAGCAGGGACAGGTCCGTGGCTACACCTTC. It codes for CASSEQGQVRGYTF.

The V and J genes are TRBV18 and TRBJ2-5; 11 nucleotides match TRBD2. CDR3 size: 16 residues. The J segment lost 5 bases and the V segment lost 2 bases, leaving 7 bases of the junction unmatched. Germline V gene lookup returns CDR1 KGHSH and CDR2 LQKENI. Here the CDR3 reads CASSPVLAGGRETQYF. The DNA of the CDR3 is TGTGCCAGCTCACCAGTTCTAGCGGGGGGACGGGAGACCCAGTACTTC.

The rearrangement uses TRBV20-1 and TRBJ1-1; D perhaps matches TRBD1 (5 bases). Germline V gives CDR1 DFQATT, CDR2 SNEGSKA (reference sequence). With 5 bases removed from V and 11 bases from J, the gap between germline ends came to 15 bases. The CDR3 has 11 amino acids. The CDR3 spells CSAGTGTMAFF. In nucleotides, the CDR3 is TGCAGTGCTGGAACCGGGACTATGGCTTTCTTT.

This clone was picked up one time. The chain is built from TRBV3-1 (or the pseudogene TRBV3-2) and TRBJ2-7; TRBD1 might be the D (6 bases). The V end was cut by 6 bases, the J end by 2 bases, with 26 bases between. Germline CDR1 and CDR2: LGHDT and YNNKEL (reference sequence). The CDR3 has 18 amino acids. DNA for the CDR3: TGTGCCAGCAGTCTTACGCTTCTAGGACAGACAAAGCCCTACGAGCAGTACTTC. Amino acids: CASSLTLLGQTKPYEQYF.

This clone was recorded a few times. This chain connects TRBV7-8 to TRBJ1-3; TRBD1 aligns across 8 bases. CDR3 length equals 20 residues. The V gene's germline CDR1 is SGHVS and CDR2 FQNEAQ. Trimming took 4 bases from V and 0 from J; bases not matched to a gene: 17. The CDR3 spells CASSSTLRQGLLHSGNTIYF. The DNA for the CDR3 is TGTGCCAGCAGCTCCACATTACGACAGGGGCTACTCCACTCTGGAAACACCATATATTTT.

The sample holds a few counts of this clone. The genes are TRBV2 and TRBJ2-7, with D uncertain. Germline V gene sequence: CDR1 SNHLY, CDR2 FYNNEI. V dropped 3 bases and J dropped 3 bases, with 6 bases sitting between them. This CDR3 is built from 12 residues. CDR3 amino acids: CASSEELYEQYF. CDR3 nucleotides: TGTGCCAGCAGTGAGGAGCTCTACGAGCAGTACTTC.

This chain connects TRBV6-5 to TRBJ1-6; D not certain. V was shortened by 5 bases and J by 8 bases, with 10 bases between the two germline ends. CDR3 size: 13 residues. CDR1 MNHEY and CDR2 SVGAGI come from the germline V gene. CDR3: CASSNREDSPLHF. The CDR3 DNA reads TGTGCCAGCAGTAACCGAGAGGATTCACCCCTCCACTTT.

The chain couples TRBV28 to TRBJ1-4, with D hard to call. Germline CDR1 reads MDHEN; CDR2 reads SYDVKM. The CDR3 consists of 14 residues. V lost 3 bases to trimming and J lost 7 bases, with 12 bases between them. CDR3 sequence reads: CASSLGGMSEKLFF. CDR3 coding DNA: TGTGCCAGCAGTTTGGGAGGGATGAGTGAAAAACTGTTTTTT.

The chain links TRBV11-2 to TRBJ2-7; 9 bases fit TRBD1. This CDR3 has 15 amino acids. Germline V gene sequence: CDR1 SGHAT, CDR2 FQNNGV. With V trimmed by 5 bases and J by 4 bases, 9 bases remained unmatched. CDR3 in DNA: TGTGCCAGCAGCACCCGGACAGGGGCTACGTACGAGCAGTACTTC. Protein: CASSTRTGATYEQYF.

The rearrangement links TRBV5-1 to TRBJ1-6; D is undetermined. The V gene lost 3 bases and the J gene lost 4 bases, with 8 bases spanning the gap. Germline CDR1 SGHRS, CDR2 YFSETQ. This CDR3 spans 14 amino acids. The CDR3 coding sequence is TGCGCCAGCAGCTCTAATCCTTATAATTCACCCCTCCACTTT. It specifies CASSSNPYNSPLHF.

The V and J genes are TRBV7-8 and TRBJ2-7, with TRBD2 matching over 9 bases. CDR1 SGHVS and CDR2 FQNEAQ come from the germline V gene. The CDR3 spans 16 residues. Trimming took 1 base from V and 7 from J; bases not matched to a gene: 11. The CDR3 loop reads CASSLEPGLAGREQYF. The DNA for the CDR3 is TGTGCCAGCAGCTTAGAACCGGGGCTAGCGGGAAGGGAGCAGTACTTC.

The V and J genes are TRBV9 and TRBJ1-3, with D perhaps matching TRBD1 (6 bases). Trimming removed 2 bases from V and 4 bases from J, with 10 bases in between. The CDR3 consists of 14 residues. Germline CDR1 and CDR2: SGDLS and YYNGEE. CDR3 sequence: CASSVAGVGNTIYF. CDR3 DNA sequence: TGTGCCAGCAGCGTGGCAGGGGTCGGAAACACCATATATTTT.

The chain links TRBV9 to TRBJ2-3; 14 nucleotides match TRBD2. V was pared by 0 bases and J by 6 bases, with 9 bases of the junction left unmatched. From germline, CDR1 is SGDLS and CDR2 YYNGEE. The CDR3 is 18 residues long. The CDR3 nucleotides read TGTGCCAGCAGCGTAGCTGGGACTAGCGGGAGCTATCTTGATACGCAGTATTTT. Residues: CASSVAGTSGSYLDTQYF. Full variable domain (remainder filled in from reference TRBV9 and TRBJ2-3): DSGVTQTPKHLITATGQRVTLRCSPRSGDLSVYWYQQSLDQGLQFLIQYYNGEERAKGNILERFSAQQFPDLHSELNLSSLELGDSALYFCASSVAGTSGSYLDTQYFGPGTRLTVL.

The chain employs TRBV5-1 and TRBJ2-7; 7 bases map to TRBD2. Trimming cost V 0 bases and J 6 bases; bases outside gene matches: 3. Germline V gene data show CDR1 as SGHRS and CDR2 as YFSETQ. This CDR3 has 13 residues. CDR3 DNA: TGCGCCAGCAGCTTGGGACTAGCAGCCGAGCAGTACTTC. It is translated as CASSLGLAAEQYF.

The V call is TRBV5-8, the J call TRBJ2-2; 7 bases are shared with TRBD1. V lost 8 bases and J lost 6; bases outside the gene matches: 16. Germline CDR1 reads SGHTS; CDR2 reads YDEGEE. The CDR3 has 16 amino acids. In nucleotides, the CDR3 is TGTGCCAGTATTGCTAGACAGGGTGTGATTCCCGGGGAGCTGTTTTTT. Amino acid sequence: CASIARQGVIPGELFF. Based on the CDR3 plus reference TRBV5-8 and TRBJ2-2, the full variable domain is EAGVTQSPTHLIKTRGQQATLRCSPISGHTSVYWYQQALGLGLQFLLWYDEGEERNRGNFPPRFSGRQFPNYSSELNVNALELEDSALYLCASIARQGVIPGELFFGEGSRLTVL.

This sequence joins TRBV7-3 and TRBJ2-5; no clear D gene. V was cut by 2 bases and J by 0 bases, with 4 bases left in between. This CDR3 has 13 residues. CDR1 is SGHTA and CDR2 is FQGTGA in the germline V gene. The CDR3 region has the DNA TGTGCCAGCAGCTTAGAGTACCAAGAGACCCAGTACTTC. Translation gives CASSLEYQETQYF.

This clone showed up just a few times. The chain has TRBV7-3 and TRBJ2-5; D is uncertain. V was pared by 4 bases and J by 4 bases, with 4 bases between. Per the germline V gene, CDR1 is SGHTA and CDR2 is FQGTGA. The CDR3 consists of 11 residues. The CDR3, as DNA: TGTGCCAGCAGCTCCGGAGAGACCCAGTACTTC. Protein: CASSSGETQYF. The entire variable domain, with the rest obtained from reference TRBV7-3 and TRBJ2-5, is as follows: GAGVSQTPSNKVTEKGKYVELRCDPISGHTALYWYRQSLGQGPEFLIYFQGTGAADDSGLPNDRFFAVRPEGSVSTLKIQRTERGDSAVYLCASSSGETQYFGPGTRLLVL.

CDR3 nucleotides: TGCGCCAGCAGGTCAGGGGTTGAAGCTTTCTTT. This sequence encodes CASRSGVEAFF. This chain connects TRBV5-1 to TRBJ1-1; D might be TRBD1 (6 bases). Trimming removed 5 bases at V and 7 bases at J, with 9 bases between. CDR3 length: 11 residues. The germline V gene encodes CDR1 SGHRS and CDR2 YFSETQ.

The V gene is TRBV10-1, the J gene TRBJ2-1, with D possibly TRBD2 on 5 matching bases. Deletions cut 2 bases from V and 7 bases from J, with 12 bases between. Germline lookup yields CDR1 WNHNN and CDR2 SYGVQD (reference sequence). The CDR3 totals 14 residues. The DNA for the CDR3 is TGCGCCAGCAGTGAGATGCGGGTAAGGAATGAGCAGTTCTTC. Translation gives CASSEMRVRNEQFF.

The chain links TRBV5-1 to TRBJ1-2; 10 bases match TRBD1. This CDR3 contains 15 residues. CDR1 and CDR2 (germline): SGHRS, YFSETQ. The V segment lost 3 bases and the J segment 5 bases; nucleotides outside the gene matches: 7. The CDR3 here is CASSSDRGRMYGYTF. The CDR3 nucleotides are TGCGCCAGCAGCTCCGACAGGGGGCGAATGTATGGCTACACCTTC.

The CDR3 is CASRVEGREGYEQYF. The CDR3 DNA reads as TGTGCCAGCAGGGTGGAGGGGCGGGAGGGCTACGAGCAGTACTTC. This chain uses TRBV6-5 with TRBJ2-7; 9 nucleotides align to TRBD2. The junction had 9 bases not matched to a gene; V was cut back by 6 bases and J by 3 bases. This CDR3 has 15 amino acids. CDR1 and CDR2 from the germline V gene are MNHEY and SVGAGI.

The chain joins TRBV28 to TRBJ1-5; no clear D gene. V lost 3 bases to trimming and J lost 10 bases, with 22 bases between them. Germline V gene data show CDR1 as MDHEN and CDR2 as SYDVKM. The CDR3 spans 16 residues. CDR3 region: CASSLALINSPGPQHF. In DNA form, the CDR3 reads TGTGCCAGCAGTTTGGCCCTCATCAATTCGCCGGGTCCCCAGCATTTT.

The CDR3 spells CASTPTGLPYGYTF. As DNA, the CDR3 is TGTGCCAGCACCCCGACAGGTCTCCCCTATGGCTACACCTTC. The chain links TRBV25-1 to TRBJ1-2; the D gene is possibly TRBD1 (6 bases). The CDR3 is 14 residues long. V was pared by 7 bases and J by 4 bases, with 16 bases between. Germline V gene data show CDR1 as MGHDK and CDR2 as SYGVNS.

The chain joins TRBV7-8 to TRBJ2-1; D is perhaps TRBD2 (6 bases). The CDR3 covers 19 residues. The germline V gene has CDR1 SGHVS and CDR2 FQNEAQ. Trimming cost V 1 base and J 8 bases, with 27 bases left between them. This CDR3 reads CASSLVVPGARPETDEQFF. The CDR3 DNA reads as TGTGCCAGCAGCTTAGTTGTACCGGGAGCCCGACCTGAAACTGATGAGCAGTTCTTC.

This sequence joins TRBV27 and TRBJ2-5; D gene ambiguous. This CDR3 is 11 amino acids long. The V end was cut by 4 bases, the J end by 5 bases, with 5 bases between. Looked up from germline, CDR1 is MNHEY and CDR2 is SMNVEV (reference sequence). The CDR3 nucleotides read TGTGCCAGCAGTTCCCGGGAGACCCAGTACTTC. This codes for CASSSRETQYF.

This clone appeared once. The V and J genes are TRBV5-1 and TRBJ2-2; no clear D gene. The V gene lost 4 bases and the J gene lost 3 bases, with 13 bases spanning the gap. The CDR3 consists of 15 residues. Germline V gene sequence: CDR1 SGHRS, CDR2 YFSETQ. CDR3 region: CASSQQNWDTGELFF. CDR3 DNA sequence: TGCGCCAGCAGCCAACAGAACTGGGACACCGGGGAGCTGTTTTTT.